The T cell receptor beta chain under discussion was sequenced for a study of radiotherapy plus CTLA-4 blockade in lung cancer. In the study overall: Objective responses emerged in 15% to 20% of patients, and roughly 28% attained disease control. Study-wide points: There was expansion of tumor-derived TCR clones in blood after radiotherapy plus ipilimumab.

Data came from immunoSEQ multiplex PCR; TCRdb stores just in-frame clones and leaves some out. The table includes 90,000 to 100,000 clones, around 90% detected once. About this clone itself: The antigen is unknown.

There are 15 residues in the CDR3. Germline loops: CDR1 MNHNY, CDR2 SVGAGI (reference sequence). Trimming cost V 3 bases and J 4 bases, with 15 bases left between them. This material consisted of peripheral blood, taken from a patient treated with radiotherapy plus ipilimumab. The clonotype was recovered from a human donor with non-small cell lung cancer that progressed on radiotherapy plus ipilimumab. J is TRBJ1-2 and V is TRBV6-6; D is undetermined. The CDR3 sequence is CASSYNADGPYGYTF. DNA for the CDR3: TGTGCCAGCAGTTATAATGCAGACGGACCCTATGGCTACACCTTC.